This T cell receptor (beta chain) was found in a study of a mutant IDH1 vaccine in newly diagnosed glioma. In regard to this clone: Its specificity is unknown.

The data were produced by immunoSEQ multiplex PCR, yet TCRdb's version contains in-frame clones alone and is incomplete. This table has more than 55,000 clones, about 80% appearing once. V shed 1 base and J shed 2 bases, with 11 bases lying between them. The CDR3 extends over 15 amino acids. Looked up from germline, CDR1 is SEHNR and CDR2 is FQNEAQ (reference sequence). Regarding time point: week 5, during vaccination. Vaccinated patients received 300 ug of mutant IDH1 20-mer peptide per dose, with topical imiquimod. The material was PBMCs, obtained from a glioma patient whose treatment included an IDH1 peptide vaccine. This TCR derives from a woman between 18 and 29 years old with glioma. Some clones in this sample may be carry-over from other donors' samples. V gene TRBV7-9 combines with J gene TRBJ1-1; possible D gene TRBD1, 5 bases. This CDR3 is CASSLVGLGNTEAFF. In DNA, the CDR3 is TGTGCCAGCAGCTTAGTGGGGCTTGGAAACACTGAAGCTTTCTTT.